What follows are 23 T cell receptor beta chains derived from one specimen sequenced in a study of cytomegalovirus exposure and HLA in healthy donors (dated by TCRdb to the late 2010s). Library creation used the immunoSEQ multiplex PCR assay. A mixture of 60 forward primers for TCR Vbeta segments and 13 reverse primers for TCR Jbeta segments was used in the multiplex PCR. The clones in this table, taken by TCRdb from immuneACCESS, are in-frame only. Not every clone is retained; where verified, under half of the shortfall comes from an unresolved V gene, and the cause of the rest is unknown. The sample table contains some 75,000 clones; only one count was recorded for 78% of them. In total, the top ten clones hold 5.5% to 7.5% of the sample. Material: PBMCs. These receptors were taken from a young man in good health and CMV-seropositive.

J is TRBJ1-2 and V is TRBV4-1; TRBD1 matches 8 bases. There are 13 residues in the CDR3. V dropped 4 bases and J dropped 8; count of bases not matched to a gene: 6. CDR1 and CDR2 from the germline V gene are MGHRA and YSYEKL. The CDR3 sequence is CASSRIQGAGYTF. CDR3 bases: TGCGCCAGCAGCCGGATTCAGGGGGCGGGCTACACCTTC.

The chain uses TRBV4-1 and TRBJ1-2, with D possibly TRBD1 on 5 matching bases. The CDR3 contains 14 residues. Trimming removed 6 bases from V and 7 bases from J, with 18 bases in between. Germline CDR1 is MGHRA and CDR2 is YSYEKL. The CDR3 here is CASSGAPHLGGYTF. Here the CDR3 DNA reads TGCGCCAGCAGTGGGGCCCCCCACTTAGGTGGCTACACCTTC.

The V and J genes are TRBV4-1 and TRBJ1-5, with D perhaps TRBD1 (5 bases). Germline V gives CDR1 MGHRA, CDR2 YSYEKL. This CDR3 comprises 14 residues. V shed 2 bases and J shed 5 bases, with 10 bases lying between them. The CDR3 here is CASSQQTDYQPQHF. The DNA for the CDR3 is TGCGCCAGCAGCCAACAGACAGACTATCAGCCCCAGCATTTT.

This CDR3 is CASSYGQPNEQFF. CDR3 DNA: TGTGCCAGCAGTTACGGACAGCCCAATGAGCAGTTCTTC. This sequence joins TRBV6-5 and TRBJ2-1; possible D gene TRBD1, 6 bases. Between the trimmed V and J ends, which lost 2 bases and 6 bases, there was a span of 8 bases. Germline CDR1 reads MNHEY; CDR2 reads SVGAGI. CDR3 length equals 13 residues.

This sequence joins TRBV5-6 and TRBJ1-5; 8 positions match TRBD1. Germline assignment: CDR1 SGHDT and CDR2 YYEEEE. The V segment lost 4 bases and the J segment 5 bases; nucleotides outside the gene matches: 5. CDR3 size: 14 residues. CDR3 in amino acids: CASSRTGRDQPQHF. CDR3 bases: TGTGCCAGCAGCCGGACAGGGAGGGATCAGCCCCAGCATTTT.

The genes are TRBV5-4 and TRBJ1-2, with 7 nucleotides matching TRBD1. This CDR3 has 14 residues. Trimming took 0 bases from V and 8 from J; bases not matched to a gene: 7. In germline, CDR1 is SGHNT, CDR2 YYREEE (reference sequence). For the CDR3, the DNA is TGTGCCAGCAGCTTGGTCGACAGGGTGGACGGCTACACCTTC. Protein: CASSLVDRVDGYTF. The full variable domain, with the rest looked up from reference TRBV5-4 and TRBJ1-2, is ETGVTQSPTHLIKTRGQQVTLRCSSQSGHNTVSWYQQALGQGPQFIFQYYREEENGRGNFPPRFSGLQFPNYSSELNVNALELDDSALYLCASSLVDRVDGYTFGSGTRLTVV.

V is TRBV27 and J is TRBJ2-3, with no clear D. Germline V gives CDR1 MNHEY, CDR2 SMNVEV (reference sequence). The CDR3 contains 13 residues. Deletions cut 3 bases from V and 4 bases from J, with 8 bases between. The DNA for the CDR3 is TGTGCCAGCAGTTTTCGTGAGCCAGATACGCAGTATTTT. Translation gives CASSFREPDTQYF.

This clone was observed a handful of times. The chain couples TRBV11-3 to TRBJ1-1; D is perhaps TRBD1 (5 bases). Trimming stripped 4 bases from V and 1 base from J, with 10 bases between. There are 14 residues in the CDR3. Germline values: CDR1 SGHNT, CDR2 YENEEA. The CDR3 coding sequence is TGTGCCAGCAGCTCCAATACAGGGAACACTGAAGCTTTCTTT. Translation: CASSSNTGNTEAFF.

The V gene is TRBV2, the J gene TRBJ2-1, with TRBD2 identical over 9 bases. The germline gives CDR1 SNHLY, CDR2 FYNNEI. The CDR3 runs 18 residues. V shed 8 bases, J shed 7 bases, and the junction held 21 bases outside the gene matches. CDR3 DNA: TGTGCCAGCCGGCAAATCGTGGGCGGGAGGGCCGGGAGGAATGAGCAGTTCTTC. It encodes CASRQIVGGRAGRNEQFF.

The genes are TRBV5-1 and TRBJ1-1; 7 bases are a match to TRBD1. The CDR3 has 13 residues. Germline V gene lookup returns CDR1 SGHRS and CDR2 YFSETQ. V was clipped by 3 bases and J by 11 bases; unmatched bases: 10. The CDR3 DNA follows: TGCGCCAGCAGCTCGGGGACAGTTTCCTTCGCTTTCTTT. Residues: CASSSGTVSFAFF.

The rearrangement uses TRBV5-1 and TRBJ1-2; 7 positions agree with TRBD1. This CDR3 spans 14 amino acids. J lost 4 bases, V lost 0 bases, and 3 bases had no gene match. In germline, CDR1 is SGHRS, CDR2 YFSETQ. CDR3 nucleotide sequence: TGCGCCAGCAGCTTGGGGACAGGCCTCTATGGCTACACCTTC. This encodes CASSLGTGLYGYTF.

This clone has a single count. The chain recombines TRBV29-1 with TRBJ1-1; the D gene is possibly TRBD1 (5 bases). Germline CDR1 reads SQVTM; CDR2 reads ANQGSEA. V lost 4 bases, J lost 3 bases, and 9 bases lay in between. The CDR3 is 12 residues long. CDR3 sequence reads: CSVARADTEAFF. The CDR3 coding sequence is TGCAGCGTTGCCAGGGCAGACACTGAAGCTTTCTTT.

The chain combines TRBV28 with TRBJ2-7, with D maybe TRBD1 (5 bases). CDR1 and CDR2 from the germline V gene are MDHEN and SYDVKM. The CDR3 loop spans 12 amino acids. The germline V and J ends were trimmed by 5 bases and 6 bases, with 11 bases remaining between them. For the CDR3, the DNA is TGTGCCAGCAGTCCCTACAGGTTCGAGCAGTACTTC. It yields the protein CASSPYRFEQYF.

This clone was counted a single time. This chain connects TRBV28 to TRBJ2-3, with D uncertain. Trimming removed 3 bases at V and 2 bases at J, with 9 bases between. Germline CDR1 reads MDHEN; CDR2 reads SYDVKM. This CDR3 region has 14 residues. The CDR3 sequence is CASSLRRDTDTQYF. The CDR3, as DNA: TGTGCCAGCAGTTTGAGGCGCGACACAGATACGCAGTATTTT.

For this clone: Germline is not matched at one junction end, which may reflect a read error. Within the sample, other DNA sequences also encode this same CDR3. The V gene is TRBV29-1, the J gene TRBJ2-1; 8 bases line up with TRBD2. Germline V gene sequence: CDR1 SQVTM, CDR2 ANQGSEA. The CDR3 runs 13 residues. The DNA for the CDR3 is TGCAGCGTTGACGGGAGGGCCTACAATGAACAGTTCTTC. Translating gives CSVDGRAYNEQFF.

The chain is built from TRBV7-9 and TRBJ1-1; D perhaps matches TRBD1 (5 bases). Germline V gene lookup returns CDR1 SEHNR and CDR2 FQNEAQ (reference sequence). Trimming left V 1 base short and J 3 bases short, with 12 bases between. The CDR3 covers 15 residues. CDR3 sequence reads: CASSLVGGIDTEAFF. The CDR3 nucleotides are TGTGCCAGCAGCTTAGTGGGGGGGATCGACACTGAAGCTTTCTTT.

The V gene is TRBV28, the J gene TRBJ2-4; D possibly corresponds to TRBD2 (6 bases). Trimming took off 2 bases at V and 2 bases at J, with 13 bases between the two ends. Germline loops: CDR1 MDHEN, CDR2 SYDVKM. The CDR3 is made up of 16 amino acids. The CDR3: CASSLPGSLSKNIQYF. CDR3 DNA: TGTGCCAGCAGTTTACCCGGGAGCTTATCCAAAAACATTCAGTACTTC.

The CDR3 nucleotides read TGTGCCAGCACCCGGGTGTTGACGAAACAGGGGACCGGGGAGCTGTTTTTT. Protein product: CASTRVLTKQGTGELFF. V usage is TRBV4-2 and J usage is TRBJ2-2, with 7 bases aligning to TRBD1. With 7 bases clipped from V and 5 bases from J, the junction kept 16 bases outside the gene matches. The CDR3 has 17 amino acids. Germline CDR1 is LGHNA and CDR2 is YNFKEQ.

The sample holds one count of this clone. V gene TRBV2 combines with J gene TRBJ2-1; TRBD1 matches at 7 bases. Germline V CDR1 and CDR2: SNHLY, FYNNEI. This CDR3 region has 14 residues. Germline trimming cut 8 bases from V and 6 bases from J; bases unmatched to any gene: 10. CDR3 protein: CASVPGQRTNEQFF. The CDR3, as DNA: TGTGCCAGCGTACCGGGACAGCGGACCAATGAGCAGTTCTTC.

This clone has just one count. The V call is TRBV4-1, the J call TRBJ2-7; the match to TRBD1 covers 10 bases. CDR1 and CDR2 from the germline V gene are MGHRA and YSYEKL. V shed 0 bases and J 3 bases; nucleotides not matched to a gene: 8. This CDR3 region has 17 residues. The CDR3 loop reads CASSQELGTGALYEQYF. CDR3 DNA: TGCGCCAGCAGCCAAGAGCTAGGGACAGGGGCCCTCTACGAGCAGTACTTC.

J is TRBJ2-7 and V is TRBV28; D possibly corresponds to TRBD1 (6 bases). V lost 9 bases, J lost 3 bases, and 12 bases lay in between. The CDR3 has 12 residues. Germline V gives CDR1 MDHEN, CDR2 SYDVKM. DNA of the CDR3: TGTGCCAGTCAGGGGACACACTACGAGCAGTACTTC. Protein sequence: CASQGTHYEQYF.

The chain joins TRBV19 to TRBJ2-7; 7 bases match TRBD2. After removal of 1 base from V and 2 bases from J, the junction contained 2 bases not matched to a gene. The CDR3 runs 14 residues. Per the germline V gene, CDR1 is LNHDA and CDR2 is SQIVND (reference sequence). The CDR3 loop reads CASSIGGSTYEQYF. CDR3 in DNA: TGTGCCAGTAGTATAGGCGGGAGCACCTACGAGCAGTACTTC.

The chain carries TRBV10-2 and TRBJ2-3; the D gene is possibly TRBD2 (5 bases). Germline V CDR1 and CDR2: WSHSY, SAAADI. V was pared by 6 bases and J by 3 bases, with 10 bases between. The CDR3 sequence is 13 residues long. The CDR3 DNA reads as TGCGCCAGCAGGGGCGGAGGAACAGATACGCAGTATTTT. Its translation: CASRGGGTDTQYF.